Here is one T cell receptor beta chain with its context. Its antigen is still unknown. Data came from immunoSEQ multiplex PCR; TCRdb stores just in-frame clones and leaves some out. The table has about 99,000 clones, around nine tenths seen once; the top ten hold around 3.1%. CDR3 length: 15 residues. Germline loops: CDR1 SGHNT, CDR2 YENEEA. V shed 5 bases, J shed 3 bases, and the junction held 3 bases outside the gene matches. This sample is part of a study of T cell responses to AZD1222 COVID-19 vaccine. Overall study context: Analyses pooled second doses at about 4 or about 12 weeks.

Whole-study results and caveats: Receipt of two AZD1222 doses was followed by a rise in Spike-specific TCR breadth and depth. Donors were mostly white British, more females; clonal diversity possibly underestimated. Seropositive AZD1222 recipients at baseline numbered only five or six.

The J gene is TRBJ2-5, the V gene TRBV11-3; 13 nucleotides line up with TRBD2. The material sequenced was peripheral blood, taken on day 0 of AZD1222 vaccination. The sequence was collected from an adult in good health. This CDR3 is CASSRGTSGKETQYF. In DNA form, the CDR3 reads TGTGCCAGCAGCAGAGGGACTAGCGGGAAAGAGACCCAGTACTTC.